A selection of T cell receptor beta chains follows, all from one sample in a study of T cells in Graves' hyperthyroidism and ophthalmopathy. TCRdb used MiXCR to reprocess the multiplex PCR reads, holding one entry per CDR3 protein. The sample records 550,000 to 600,000 distinct CDR3 sequences, 35% to 55% being singletons. The specimen was peripheral blood or thyroid tissue (not recorded which). Receptors were obtained from an adult woman with Graves' disease, either hyperthyroidism or ophthalmopathy (not recorded which). Both conserved end residues are part of each CDR3.

15,TRBV7-7,TRBJ2-7,CASSLEAGRNYEQYF
15,TRBV7-2,TRBJ1-3,CVGSLDGQPSDTIYF
16,TRBV6-6,TRBJ2-7,CASSYSRRTHSYEQYF
14,TRBV9,TRBJ1-2,CASSVGQGGYGYTF
15,TRBV25-1,TRBJ1-1,CASSAKGTVGTEAFF
14,TRBV29-1,TRBJ1-3,CSLAAGASGNTIYF
15,TRBV7-2,TRBJ1-2,CASSLEGQGGYGYTF
15,TRBV24-1,TRBJ2-5,CATSDAAGVDGTQYF
17,TRBV4-1,TRBJ1-3,CASSQDRGGRRADTIYF
11,TRBV10-3,TRBJ1-2,CAIRGTDGYTF
8,TRBV7-9,TRBJ2-2,CASSQDNF
13,TRBV10-3,TRBJ1-1,CAISGTRGGGAFF
14,TRBV7-9,TRBJ1-5,CASSSHRDVQPQHF
14,TRBV20-1,TRBJ2-5,CSRGLVGAQETQYF
16,TRBV5-6,TRBJ2-7,CASSPDRGSARSEQYF
14,TRBV29-1,TRBJ2-5,CSVSTPGLQETQYF
13,TRBV7-2,TRBJ1-3,CASSLEWENTIYF
9,TRBV25-1,TRBJ1-2,CAGPTRYTF
15,TRBV25-1,TRBJ2-7,CASSATGGPSYEQYF
13,TRBV5-6,TRBJ1-1,CASSLQRSTEAFF
13,TRBV7-2,TRBJ2-7,CASLGTTGTEQYF
15,TRBV12-3/TRBV12-4,TRBJ2-2,CASSFDGVDTGELFF
16,TRBV2,TRBJ2-7,CASSGPSGGVIHEQYF
15,TRBV11-2,TRBJ2-7,CASSYAGGLPNEQYF
13,TRBV11-2,TRBJ1-1,CASSLDHKGSTFF
15,TRBV27,TRBJ2-7,CASSSTSGAPYEQYF
16,TRBV2,TRBJ1-1,CASKPRGGVSNTEAFF
11,TRBV10-3,TRBJ2-5,CAIIRRQPQYF